These T cell receptor beta chains were read from a single sample in a study of blood T cell repertoires in COVID-19. Sequenced by immunoSEQ multiplex PCR; TCRdb stores in-frame clones only, minus some. The sample carries about 270,000 clones, under 90% recorded once. Sequencing used peripheral blood. The receptors were sampled from a human donor in a cohort sampled during active COVID-19. The CDR3 runs from the conserved cysteine through the conserved F or W. D genes are given only for firm matches. Where a row states a size, it is once, few, many or the class of an expanded clone; other rows omit it.

abundance,v_gene,j_gene,d_gene,CDR3nt,CDR3aa
-,TRBV3-1/TRBV3-2,TRBJ2-4,-,TGTGCCAGCAGTGGAGGATGGGGGCCAAACATTCAGTACTTC,CASSGGWGPNIQYF
-,TRBV6-6,TRBJ1-2,TRBD1,TGTGCCAGCAGTTACTCCCGGCAGGGGGAGAACTATGGCTACACCTTC,CASSYSRQGENYGYTF
-,TRBV6-6,TRBJ1-1,-,TGTGCCAGCAGTGGTACAGGAAGCACTGAAGCTTTCTTT,CASSGTGSTEAFF
few,TRBV6-1,TRBJ1-5,TRBD1,TGTGCCAGCAGTGAACTATCTTCATGGGGACAGGTGGGAAGTCTAGGAGGGCAGCCCCAGCATTTT,CASSELSSWGQVGSLGGQPQHF
-,TRBV19,TRBJ1-4,-,TGTGCCAGTAGTATACAGGGGAAAAATGGAAAACTGTTTTTT,CASSIQGKNGKLFF
-,TRBV11-2,TRBJ2-5,TRBD1,TGTGCCAGCAGCTTACTAGACAGGGGGGAGACCCAGTACTTC,CASSLLDRGETQYF
-,TRBV7-6,TRBJ1-3,TRBD1,TGTGCCAGCAGCTTAGGCGGGACAGGCTCTGGAAACACCATATATTTT,CASSLGGTGSGNTIYF
-,TRBV5-1,TRBJ2-3,TRBD1,TGCGCCAGCAGCCCCCGGGACAGGGTCTTCACAGATACGCAGTATTTT,CASSPRDRVFTDTQYF
-,TRBV29-1,TRBJ1-1,-,TGCAGCGTTTCGGACAGCAATGGACTGAACACTGAAGCTTTCTTT,CSVSDSNGLNTEAFF
-,TRBV28,TRBJ2-1,TRBD2,TGTGCCAGCAGCCGGACTAGCGGGGACAATGAGCAGTTCTTC,CASSRTSGDNEQFF
-,TRBV7-9,TRBJ2-4,TRBD2,TGTGCCAGCAGACCTTCGGGGGGTTTGATGGGCATTCAGTACTTC,CASRPSGGLMGIQYF
-,TRBV18,TRBJ2-2,-,TGTGCCAGCTCACCACAGAGAACCGGGGAGCTGTTTTTT,CASSPQRTGELFF
-,TRBV6-5,TRBJ2-7,-,TGTGCCAGCCTCGACAGATCCCCCTACGAGCAGTACTTC,CASLDRSPYEQYF
-,TRBV19,TRBJ2-3,TRBD2,TGTGCCAGTAGTATATCTAGCGGGAGAGGAGATACGCAGTATTTT,CASSISSGRGDTQYF
-,TRBV27,TRBJ1-1,TRBD1,TGTGCCAGCAGTTTATATGACAGGGCACCTGAAGCTTTCTTT,CASSLYDRAPEAFF
-,TRBV6-6,TRBJ1-1,-,TGTGCCAGCAGTTATGTCGAGAACCGCACTGAAGCTTTCTTT,CASSYVENRTEAFF
-,TRBV12-1,TRBJ2-1,-,TGTGCCAGCAGCTCTTCCGGGACACTTGAGTTCTTC,CASSSSGTLEFF
-,TRBV11-3,TRBJ2-3,TRBD1,TGTGCCAGCAGCCCCGGACAGGGGAGAGATACGCAGTATTTT,CASSPGQGRDTQYF
-,TRBV6-6,TRBJ2-2,TRBD1,TGTGCCAGCAGTCGGGGACAGATCGGTAGGAGAACCGGGGAGCTGTTTTTT,CASSRGQIGRRTGELFF
-,TRBV19,TRBJ2-7,-,TGTGCCAGTAGTATAGTCACCGGACAGACCTACGAGCAGTACTTC,CASSIVTGQTYEQYF
-,TRBV28,TRBJ1-1,-,TGTGCCAGCACCACCCCCGGAGGGGACGGGTTTTACCCGAACACTGAAGCTTTCTTT,CASTTPGGDGFYPNTEAFF
few,TRBV29-1,TRBJ1-2,TRBD1,TGCAGCGTCGCCTCGGGACAGTTCTATGGCTACACCTTC,CSVASGQFYGYTF
-,TRBV6-2/TRBV6-3,TRBJ1-5,-,TGTGCCAGCAGTTTAAACCTCCTCAGGGCTCAGCCCCAGCATTTT,CASSLNLLRAQPQHF
-,TRBV29-1,TRBJ2-1,TRBD2,TGCAGCGGATCGACTAGCGGGAGAAGGAGTGAGCAGTTCTTC,CSGSTSGRRSEQFF
-,TRBV5-1,TRBJ2-1,TRBD2,TGCGCCAGCAGCCCGCCGGGACTATTTGAGCAGTTCTTC,CASSPPGLFEQFF
-,TRBV19,TRBJ1-5,-,TGTGCCAGTAGTAACATCCAGGTCTACAATCAGCCCCAGCATTTT,CASSNIQVYNQPQHF
-,TRBV25-1,TRBJ2-7,-,TGTGCCAGCAGTGGGTCGACAGGTTCCTACGAGCAGTACTTC,CASSGSTGSYEQYF
-,TRBV7-2,TRBJ1-1,-,TGTGCCAGCAGCTCCGGTGGGGGGGCTTTCTTT,CASSSGGGAFF
-,TRBV27,TRBJ2-7,-,TGTGCCAGCAGTTCTACCTCAGGCGAAGGGCAGTACTTC,CASSSTSGEGQYF
-,TRBV6-5,TRBJ1-6,TRBD1,TGTGCCAGCAGTTACTTGACAGGGCATTCACCCCTCCACTTT,CASSYLTGHSPLHF
-,TRBV6-6,TRBJ2-2,TRBD1,TGTGCCAGCAGTTACCCCTCAGGGGGAGACACCGGGGAGCTGTTTTTT,CASSYPSGGDTGELFF